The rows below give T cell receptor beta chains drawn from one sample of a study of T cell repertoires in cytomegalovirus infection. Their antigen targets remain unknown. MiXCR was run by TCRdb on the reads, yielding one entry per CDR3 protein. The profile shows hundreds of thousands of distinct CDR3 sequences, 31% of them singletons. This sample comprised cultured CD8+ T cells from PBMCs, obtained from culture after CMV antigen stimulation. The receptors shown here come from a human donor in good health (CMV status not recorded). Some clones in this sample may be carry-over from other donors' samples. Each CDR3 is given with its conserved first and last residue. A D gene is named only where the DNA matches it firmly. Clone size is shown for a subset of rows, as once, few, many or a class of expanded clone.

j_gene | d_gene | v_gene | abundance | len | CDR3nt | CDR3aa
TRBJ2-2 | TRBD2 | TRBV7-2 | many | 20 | TGTGCCAGCAGCCCTACCCCGACCCGGAGGCGGGGGGGCCCCACCGGGGAGCTGTTTTTT | CASSPTPTRRRGGPTGELFF
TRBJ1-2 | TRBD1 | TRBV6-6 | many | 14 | TGTGCCAGCAGTTACTCGACAGGGGAATATGGCTACACCTTC | CASSYSTGEYGYTF
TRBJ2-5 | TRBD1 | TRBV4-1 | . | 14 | TGCGCCAGCAGCCAAGAAGACAGGGTAGAGACCCAGTACTTC | CASSQEDRVETQYF
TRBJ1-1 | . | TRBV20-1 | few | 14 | TGCAGTGCTAGAGCAACGCAGGGGTCGGCTGAAGCTTTCTTT | CSARATQGSAEAFF
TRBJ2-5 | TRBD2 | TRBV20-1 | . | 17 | TGCAGTGCTGGGGGACGGACTAGCGGGGGGTACCAAGAGACCCAGTACTTC | CSAGGRTSGGYQETQYF
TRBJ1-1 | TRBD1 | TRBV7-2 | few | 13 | TGTGCCAGCAGGCCGGACAGGGCCACTGAAGCTTTCTTT | CASRPDRATEAFF
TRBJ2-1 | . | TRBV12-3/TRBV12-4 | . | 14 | TGTGCCAGCAGTTTGACAGACAGGAGGGATGAGCAGTTCTTC | CASSLTDRRDEQFF
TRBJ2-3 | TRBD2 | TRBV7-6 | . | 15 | TGTGCCAGCAGCTTACGGGGGGGCCAGACAGATACGCAGTATTTT | CASSLRGGQTDTQYF
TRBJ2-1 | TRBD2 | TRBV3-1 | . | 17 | TGTGCCAGCAGCCAAGATCGGGGAGGGATCTCCTACAATGAGCAGTTCTTC | CASSQDRGGISYNEQFF
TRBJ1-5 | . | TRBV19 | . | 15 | TGTGCCAGTACCCCGGGGAGGGAAGGCAATCAGCCCCAGCATTTT | CASTPGREGNQPQHF
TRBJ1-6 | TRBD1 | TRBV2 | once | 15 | TGTGCCAGCAGTGACCAGACAGGGATTAATTCACCCCTCCACTTT | CASSDQTGINSPLHF
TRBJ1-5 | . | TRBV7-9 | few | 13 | TGTGCCAGCAGCGAGGCTAGCAATCAGCCCCAGCATTTT | CASSEASNQPQHF
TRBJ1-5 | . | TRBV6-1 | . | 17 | TGTGCCAGCAGGATTAGGGTCCTCGCGAGGGCCAATCAGCCCCAGCATTTT | CASRIRVLARANQPQHF
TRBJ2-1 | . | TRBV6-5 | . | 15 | TGTGCCAGCACCGAGGGGGAGGAGGCGGGGAATGAGCAGTTCTTC | CASTEGEEAGNEQFF
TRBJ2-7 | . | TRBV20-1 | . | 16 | TGCAGTGCTAGAGATCTAAGGGGCCCCTCTACTTGGGAGCAGTACTTC | CSARDLRGPSTWEQYF
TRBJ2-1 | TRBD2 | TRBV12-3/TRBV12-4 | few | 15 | TGTGCCAGCCAAACTGGTAGCGGGGTTTACAATGAGCAGTTCTTC | CASQTGSGVYNEQFF
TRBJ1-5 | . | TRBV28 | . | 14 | TGTGCCAGCAGGTGGACACCCTCGTCCCAGCCCCAGCATTTT | CASRWTPSSQPQHF
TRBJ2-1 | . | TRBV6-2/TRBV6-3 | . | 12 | TGTGCCAGCAGTTACACAGGGTTACTACAGTTCTTC | CASSYTGLLQFF
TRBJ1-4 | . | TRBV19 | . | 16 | TGTGCCAGTAGTACCCGGGCCCAAAACCGGCAGGAAAAACTGTTTTTT | CASSTRAQNRQEKLFF
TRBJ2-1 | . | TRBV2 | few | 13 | TGTGCCAGCAATGGGGGCTCCTACAATGAGCAGTTCTTC | CASNGGSYNEQFF
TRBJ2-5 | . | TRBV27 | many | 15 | TGTGCCAGCAGTTCAGTTCGGGGGTACCAAGAGACCCAGTACTTC | CASSSVRGYQETQYF
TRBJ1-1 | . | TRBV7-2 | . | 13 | TGTGCCAGCAGCCCCGGGGGGCGGGCTGAAGCTTTCTTT | CASSPGGRAEAFF
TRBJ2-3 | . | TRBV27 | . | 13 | TGTGCCAGCAGTCTATCCCCCGCCGGTACGCAGTATTTT | CASSLSPAGTQYF
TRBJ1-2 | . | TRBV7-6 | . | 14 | TGTGCCAGCAGCTTAGAAAAACGGGGCCGGGGCTACACCTTC | CASSLEKRGRGYTF
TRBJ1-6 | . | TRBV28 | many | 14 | TGTGCCAGCAGTTTCTCGCCCGATCCTTCACCCCTCCACTTT | CASSFSPDPSPLHF
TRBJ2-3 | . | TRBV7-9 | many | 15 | TGTGCCAGCAGCTTCGACCCGGGACCGTCAGATACGCAGTATTTT | CASSFDPGPSDTQYF
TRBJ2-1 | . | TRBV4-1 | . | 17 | TGCGCCAGCAGCCCCAAACCTGGCGGGGTCTCCTACAATGAGCAGTTCTTC | CASSPKPGGVSYNEQFF
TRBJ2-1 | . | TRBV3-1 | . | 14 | TGTGCCAGCAGCCACTCTCTCGCACGAGGTGAGCAGTTCTTC | CASSHSLARGEQFF
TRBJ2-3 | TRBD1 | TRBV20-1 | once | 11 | TGCAGTGCTAGAGACGCCGGGACAGGCGGTTTT | CSARDAGTGGF
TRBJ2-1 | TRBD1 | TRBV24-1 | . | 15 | TGTGCCACCAGTGATTCCTTACAGGGGTCCAATGAGCAGTTCTTC | CATSDSLQGSNEQFF